The 23 T cell receptor beta chains below were found in one sample sequenced in a study of T-cell memory formation after mild COVID-19. TCRdb re-called the 5' RACE reads through MiXCR, storing one row per CDR3 protein. The sample has fewer than 700,000 distinct CDR3 sequences; roughly 22% are singletons. The material sequenced was PBMCs or a T cell subset sorted from them (not recorded which). The receptors come from an adult woman who had mild COVID-19 (a few samples of this study predate the infection). Cell type and time point are not known.

V usage is TRBV29-1 and J usage is TRBJ1-2; the match to TRBD1 covers 8 bases. The CDR3 has 13 residues. The V gene's germline CDR1 is SQVTM and CDR2 ANQGSEA. With 4 bases clipped from V and 7 bases from J, the junction kept 8 bases outside the gene matches. The CDR3 nucleotides read TGCAGCGTTGCTCCGGACAGGGCGAGTGGCTACACCTTC. This sequence encodes CSVAPDRASGYTF. The entire variable domain, with the rest obtained from reference TRBV29-1 and TRBJ1-2, is as follows: SAVISQKPSRDICQRGTSLTIQCQVDSQVTMMFWYRQQPGQSLTLIATANQGSEATYESGFVIDKFPISRPNLTFSTLTVSNMSPEDSSIYLCSVAPDRASGYTFGSGTRLTVV.

The chain is built from TRBV7-2 and TRBJ2-2; TRBD1 agrees at 11 bases. Trimming removed 3 bases from V and 5 bases from J; junction bases left unmatched: 2. The CDR3 loop spans 15 amino acids. Germline CDR1 and CDR2: SGHTA and FQGNSA. The CDR3 is CASSFGDRGTGELFF. CDR3 coding DNA: TGTGCCAGCAGCTTCGGGGACAGGGGGACCGGGGAGCTGTTTTTT.

The rearrangement joins TRBV7-8 to TRBJ1-1, with D possibly TRBD1 on 5 matching bases. This CDR3 is built from 15 residues. The germline CDR1 and CDR2 sequences are SGHVS and FQNEAQ. Trimming shortened V by 1 base and J by 4 bases, and 13 bases separated the two germline ends. The CDR3 sequence is CASSLVARVGTEAFF. CDR3 sequence (DNA): TGTGCCAGCAGCTTAGTCGCCAGGGTGGGCACTGAAGCTTTCTTT.

The chain is built from TRBV3-1 and TRBJ2-1, with 12 positions matching TRBD2. The J segment lost 5 bases and the V segment lost 4 bases, leaving 6 bases of the junction unmatched. This CDR3 has 16 residues. The germline V gene encodes CDR1 LGHDT and CDR2 YNNKEL (reference sequence). The CDR3 loop reads CASSLDTSGGNNEQFF. The CDR3, as DNA: TGTGCCAGCAGCCTAGACACTAGCGGGGGGAACAATGAGCAGTTCTTC.

CDR3 region: CASSGEDRVILTAGNTIYF. In nucleotides, the CDR3 is TGTGCCAGCAGCGGCGAGGACAGGGTGATCCTCACAGCTGGAAACACCATATATTTT. V gene TRBV7-9 combines with J gene TRBJ1-3, with TRBD1 identical over 8 bases. The length of the CDR3 is 19 residues. In germline, CDR1 is SEHNR, CDR2 FQNEAQ (reference sequence). The J segment lost 2 bases and the V segment lost 5 bases, leaving 17 bases of the junction unmatched.

V usage is TRBV4-2 and J usage is TRBJ2-3, with 11 positions matching TRBD2. The junction had 15 bases not matched to a gene; V was cut back by 0 bases and J by 4 bases. This CDR3 region has 20 residues. Per germline, CDR1 LGHNA and CDR2 YNFKEQ. The CDR3 loop reads CASSQDREVAGGPIADTQYF. As DNA, the CDR3 is TGTGCCAGCAGCCAAGATCGGGAGGTAGCGGGGGGGCCTATAGCAGATACGCAGTATTTT.

On this clonotype: Because the CDR3 is missing its conserved closing phenylalanine or tryptophan, this is likely a read error. V is TRBV10-3 and J is TRBJ2-5; 12 nucleotides match TRBD1. Germline CDR1 is ENHRY and CDR2 is SYGVKD. The CDR3 extends over 16 amino acids. V gave up 5 bases and J gave up 5 bases; unmatched junction bases: 9. For the CDR3, the DNA is TGTGCCATCAGTCCCCCGGGGGGACAGGGGGCGGAGACCCAGTACTTA. Encoded protein: CAISPPGGQGAETQYL.

The chain combines TRBV18 with TRBJ2-5, with 9 bases that match TRBD2. This CDR3 has 18 amino acids. V was clipped by 1 base and J by 2 bases; unmatched bases: 11. CDR1 is KGHSH and CDR2 is LQKENI in the germline V gene. CDR3: CASSPRVPLAGTQETQYF. DNA for the CDR3: TGTGCCAGCTCACCACGGGTTCCCCTAGCGGGGACTCAAGAGACCCAGTACTTC.

The chain couples TRBV7-8 to TRBJ2-1, with TRBD2 matching over 8 bases. The CDR3 is 17 residues long. V was pared by 2 bases and J by 0 bases, with 6 bases of the junction left unmatched. Germline CDR1 reads SGHVS; CDR2 reads FQNEAQ. CDR3 protein: CASSLFPRGGSYNEQFF. The CDR3 DNA reads as TGTGCCAGCAGCTTATTCCCCCGGGGGGGCTCCTACAATGAGCAGTTCTTC.

This clonotype was observed a few times. This chain links TRBV12-3 or TRBV12-4 with TRBJ1-2; D not certain. CDR3 length: 14 residues. Between the trimmed V and J ends, which lost 7 bases and 8 bases, there was a span of 20 bases. CDR3 coding DNA: TGTGCCAGCACCCCCGTCACGGGGAGTTACGGCTACACCTTC. This encodes CASTPVTGSYGYTF.

This clonotype has more than one count but fewer than ten. The chain uses TRBV2 and TRBJ1-5; D remains unclear. This CDR3 has 14 residues. The V end lost 4 bases, the J end lost 8 bases, and 15 bases lay between the germline ends. The germline V gene has CDR1 SNHLY and CDR2 FYNNEI. The CDR3 coding sequence is TGTGCCAGCAGTGGGGAACAGACTGCTAAGCCCCAGCATTTT. It is translated as CASSGEQTAKPQHF. The whole variable domain, filled in from reference TRBV2 and TRBJ1-5, reads EPEVTQTPSHQVTQMGQEVILRCVPISNHLYFYWYRQILGQKVEFLVSFYNNEISEKSEIFDDQFSVERPDGSNFTLKIRSTKLEDSAMYFCASSGEQTAKPQHFGDGTRLSIL.

J is TRBJ1-2 and V is TRBV7-8, with D possibly TRBD1 on 6 matching bases. The CDR3 runs to 15 residues. The V end lost 5 bases, the J end lost 9 bases, and 22 bases lay between the germline ends. The germline gives CDR1 SGHVS, CDR2 FQNEAQ. The CDR3 DNA sequence: TGTGCCAGCAGCCCCCGGACAGCACCTCTACCAAGCTACACCTTC. Residues: CASSPRTAPLPSYTF.

This chain links TRBV6-5 with TRBJ2-7; 10 bases fit TRBD1. Germline V lookup: CDR1 MNHEY, CDR2 SVGAGI. The CDR3 extends over 15 amino acids. V lost 2 bases and J lost 4; bases outside the gene matches: 5. CDR3: CASSYRDRGGYEQYF. The CDR3, as DNA: TGTGCCAGCAGTTACAGGGACAGGGGTGGGTACGAGCAGTACTTC.

The CDR3, as DNA: TGCGCCAGCAGCCAAGATTGGGGGGGGCCCCAGCATTTT. It translates to CASSQDWGGPQHF. The chain couples TRBV4-1 to TRBJ1-5; D perhaps matches TRBD1 (5 bases). Germline V gives CDR1 MGHRA, CDR2 YSYEKL. The length of the CDR3 is 13 residues. Between the trimmed V and J ends, which lost 0 bases and 9 bases, there was a span of 9 bases.

This clonotype has a handful of counts. The chain joins TRBV29-1 to TRBJ1-1; 7 bases agree with TRBD1. Trimming took 7 bases from V and 5 from J; bases not matched to a gene: 7. The CDR3 length is 12 residues. Germline V gene sequence: CDR1 SQVTM, CDR2 ANQGSEA. CDR3 coding DNA: TGCAGCGCACATACAGGGGTGACTGAAGCTTTCTTT. The encoded protein is CSAHTGVTEAFF.

The V gene is TRBV5-1, the J gene TRBJ1-1; 8 bases map to TRBD1. V lost 4 bases to trimming and J lost 0 bases; unmatched junction nucleotides: 11. CDR1 is SGHRS, CDR2 YFSETQ, per germline. This CDR3 region has 17 residues. CDR3 residues: CASSTPTGAIMNTEAFF. CDR3 bases: TGCGCCAGCAGCACACCGACAGGGGCCATCATGAACACTGAAGCTTTCTTT.

This clonotype was seen a handful of times. This chain joins TRBV7-9 and TRBJ1-1; a possible D gene is TRBD1 (6 bases). Between the trimmed V and J ends, which lost 5 bases and 1 base, there was a span of 8 bases. Germline V gene data show CDR1 as SEHNR and CDR2 as FQNEAQ (reference sequence). The CDR3 runs 13 residues. CDR3 loop: CASSGQSNTEAFF. The DNA of the CDR3 is TGTGCCAGCAGCGGACAGTCGAACACTGAAGCTTTCTTT.

In DNA form, the CDR3 reads TGTGCCAGCAGTTTAGGCGGGAAGAAATCCTACAATGAGCAGTTCTTC. Residues: CASSLGGKKSYNEQFF. The chain carries TRBV12-3 or TRBV12-4 and TRBJ2-1, with TRBD2 as a possible D gene (6 bases). Trimming took 1 base from V and 1 from J, leaving 11 bases between them. The CDR3 length is 16 residues.

There are a few counts of this clonotype. This rearrangement joins TRBV24-1 to TRBJ2-1; no clear D gene. The CDR3 spans 13 residues. V was trimmed by 1 base and J by 6 bases, leaving 6 bases between them. Germline V gives CDR1 KGHDR, CDR2 SFDVKD. CDR3 sequence reads: CATSDFPGNEQFF. The CDR3 DNA follows: TGTGCCACCAGTGATTTTCCCGGCAATGAGCAGTTCTTC.

This clonotype was found a few times. The chain joins TRBV6-1 to TRBJ1-1, with 9 bases lining up with TRBD1. The germline V gene encodes CDR1 MNHNS and CDR2 SASEGT. The CDR3 runs to 14 residues. The trim removed 7 bases at V and 2 bases at J, leaving 5 bases unmatched. The CDR3, as DNA: TGTGCCAGCACTGCGGACAGGGGCAACACTGAAGCTTTCTTT. This sequence encodes CASTADRGNTEAFF.

This clonotype was seen a few times. This chain links TRBV2 with TRBJ2-1; D unclear. The V gene lost 4 bases and the J gene lost 9 bases, with 7 bases spanning the gap. CDR1 and CDR2 (germline): SNHLY, FYNNEI. The CDR3 is 11 residues long. The chain's CDR3 is CASSGFAEQFF. DNA of the CDR3: TGTGCCAGCAGTGGTTTTGCTGAGCAGTTCTTC.

The chain recombines TRBV7-2 with TRBJ2-7; tentative D call: TRBD2 (6 bases). CDR1 is SGHTA, CDR2 FQGNSA, per germline. The germline V and J ends were trimmed by 4 bases and 6 bases, with 13 bases remaining between them. The CDR3 sequence is 13 residues long. The CDR3 bases are TGTGCCAGCAGCTGGCGACTAGATACCGAGCAGTACTTC. This encodes CASSWRLDTEQYF.

This clonotype showed up just a few times. The rearrangement uses TRBV7-2 and TRBJ1-2; D is ambiguous. V lost 2 bases and J 4 bases, leaving 8 bases between the germline ends. The CDR3 runs to 13 residues. Germline CDR1 reads SGHTA; CDR2 reads FQGNSA. The CDR3 DNA reads as TGTGCCAGCAGCTTAAACAGCTTCTATGGCTACACCTTC. Translated: CASSLNSFYGYTF. Full variable domain (rest looked up from reference TRBV7-2 and TRBJ1-2): GAGVSQSPSNKVTEKGKDVELRCDPISGHTALYWYRQSLGQGLEFLIYFQGNSAPDKSGLPSDRFSAERTGGSVSTLTIQRTQQEDSAVYLCASSLNSFYGYTFGSGTRLTVV.